This T cell receptor beta chain was sequenced for a study of shared clonotypes between healthy human individuals. Study outcomes and limitations: Only blood samples were collected, and tissue repertoires likely differ.

About this clone: Antigen unknown.

Produced via immunoSEQ multiplex PCR; TCRdb's table is partial and in-frame only. This table holds a few million clones, about 94% found once. Naive CD8 cells, CD45RO-negative and positively selected for CCR7, excluded terminally differentiated effector memory CD45RA+ cells. The TCR sequence derives from a man aged 18 to 29 in good health. Some clones in this sample may be carry-over from other donors' samples. Material for sequencing was naive CD8+ T cells from PBMCs.

The CDR3 nucleotides are TGTGCCAGCAGCTTAGGTGGAGGAGGGAATGAGCAGTTCTTC. Its translation: CASSLGGGGNEQFF. The V and J genes are TRBV7-3 and TRBJ2-1; weak D call: TRBD2 (6 bases). The V and J ends lost 2 bases and 7 bases respectively, with 12 bases between them. CDR1 SGHTA and CDR2 FQGTGA come from the germline V gene. This CDR3 comprises 14 residues.